Each of the 7 T cell receptor beta chains below was sequenced from the same sample in a study of blood T cell repertoires in COVID-19. Clones were sequenced by immunoSEQ multiplex PCR, and TCRdb holds only the in-frame ones, with some missing. The data contain approximately 150,000 clones, 90% of them singletons. The sequenced sample was peripheral blood. These receptors were taken from a man aged 60-69 years with active or convalescent COVID-19.

V and J are TRBV10-3 and TRBJ2-7, with TRBD1 identical over 12 bases. This CDR3 is built from 16 residues. Per germline, CDR1 ENHRY and CDR2 SYGVKD. The J segment lost 2 bases and the V segment lost 5 bases, leaving 7 bases of the junction unmatched. The CDR3 reads CAISWDRGRWAYEQYF. The CDR3 nucleotides are TGTGCCATCAGTTGGGACAGGGGGCGTTGGGCCTACGAGCAGTACTTC.

The V and J genes are TRBV5-4 and TRBJ2-3; D perhaps matches TRBD2 (6 bases). This CDR3 has 16 residues. The germline gives CDR1 SGHNT, CDR2 YYREEE (reference sequence). V was trimmed by 3 bases and J by 0 bases, leaving 14 bases between them. CDR3 bases: TGTGCCAGCAGCTATGGAGCGGGTGCTAGCACAGATACGCAGTATTTT. As protein: CASSYGAGASTDTQYF.

V usage is TRBV6-6 and J usage is TRBJ2-7, with 11 positions matching TRBD1. Germline values: CDR1 MNHNY, CDR2 SVGAGI (reference sequence). Germline trimming cut 7 bases from V and 4 bases from J; bases unmatched to any gene: 9. This CDR3 spans 15 amino acids. The CDR3 DNA reads as TGTGCCAGCACTGCGACGGGACAGGGGGTTTACGAGCAGTACTTC. This encodes CASTATGQGVYEQYF.

The chain uses TRBV23-1 and TRBJ1-5; perhaps TRBD1 as D (6 bases). TRBV23-1 is designated an ORF whose function remains uncertain. V lost 0 bases and J 2 bases, leaving 8 bases between the germline ends. The CDR3 spans 15 residues. CDR3 DNA: TGCGCCAGCAGTCAATCACCAGGGGGCAATCAGCCCCAGCATTTT. Its protein product is CASSQSPGGNQPQHF.

V and J are TRBV20-1 and TRBJ1-2; D unclear. The CDR3 is made up of 11 amino acids. Germline lookup yields CDR1 DFQATT and CDR2 SNEGSKA (reference sequence). Trimming stripped 4 bases from V and 4 bases from J, with 7 bases between. CDR3 sequence reads: CSAIRSYGYTF. CDR3 nucleotides: TGCAGTGCTATTCGCAGCTATGGCTACACCTTC.

This clone has just one count. The V and J genes are TRBV7-9 and TRBJ2-7, with 8 positions matching TRBD1. The J segment lost 5 bases and the V segment lost 3 bases, leaving 12 bases of the junction unmatched. Looked up from germline, CDR1 is SEHNR and CDR2 is FQNEAQ (reference sequence). The CDR3 runs 16 residues. The CDR3 spells CASSLATRTGSNEQYF. The CDR3 DNA sequence: TGTGCCAGCAGCTTGGCGACTCGGACAGGGTCCAACGAGCAGTACTTC.

This clone was seen a single time. The chain uses TRBV19 and TRBJ2-6, with a possible D match to TRBD2 (5 bases). Germline V gives CDR1 LNHDA, CDR2 SQIVND (reference sequence). The CDR3 extends over 16 amino acids. Trimming took off 3 bases at V and 1 base at J, with 10 bases between the two ends. This CDR3 is CASSIRDYSGANVLTF. As DNA, the CDR3 is TGTGCCAGTAGTATCCGGGATTATTCTGGGGCCAACGTCCTGACTTTC.